What follows describes a single TCR beta chain. In this sample, this clonotype turned up a few times. Its recognized antigen is unknown. An end of the junction does not agree with germline; a read error may underlie this. The data originate from a study of post-analysis software for immune sequencing data (dated by TCRdb to the mid-2010s). Regarding the research as a whole: Relapsing-remitting, secondary progressive and progressive-relapsing multiple sclerosis were recorded as disease courses, and subtype annotation was lacking for some patients. A subset of samples was prepared in parallel using single-end sample barcoding, then pooled and co-amplified after Illumina adapter ligation. The multiple sclerosis patient repertoires were compared with 11 previously published healthy control repertoires from donors aged about 6 to 26 years. Findings and caveats that apply to the study as a whole: The control group was slightly older than the multiple sclerosis patient group. Direct clustering with F measure revealed strong co-clustering of samples prepared in the same batch, which led to a batch-effect correction. Normalized Chao1 diversity was significantly lower in multiple sclerosis patients than controls, suggesting substantial peripheral T-cell clonal expansion.

TCR beta repertoires were profiled from peripheral blood of approximately 13 young patients with multiple sclerosis to demonstrate the VDJtools post-analysis software. The multiple sclerosis patients were children and adolescents between roughly 6 and 16 years of age. Libraries were constructed by PCR. TCRdb names Illumina HiSeq 2500 as the instrument used. To reduce PCR and sequencing biases, unique molecular identifiers were incorporated into the TCR beta cDNA libraries. Roughly 500,000 cDNA molecules were obtained per 1 to 10 million input T cells, so each molecule approximated one T cell. Patient libraries were prepared and sequenced with the same protocol used for the earlier healthy control dataset. Within a given batch, samples were prepared together, multiplexed and sequenced on the same HiSeq lane. Under the source paper's analysis protocol: Raw barcoded reads were processed with MIGEC, discarding single-read molecular identifier groups before consensus assembly and CDR3 extraction. VDJtools was used for post-analysis of the clonotype tables, with diversity normalized by down-sampling every dataset to the smallest sample size. Repertoire overlap clustering matched CDR3 amino acid but not nucleotide sequences to correct batch-related cross-sample contamination. TCRdb reprocessed the public reads (quality trimming at Q25 with fastp, clone calling with MiXCR) and kept in-frame beta chains. Each CDR3 protein gets just one entry, which takes the most common genes and DNA from the rows behind it. The V and J calls here are based on TCRdb, not the publication. Within this sample are about 430,000 distinct CDR3 sequences, with approximately 39% of them counted one time only. Roughly 8.2% of the sample rests with the top ten.

The clonotype was recovered from a girl aged 2 to 10 with multiple sclerosis. The sequenced sample was blood.

CDR3 protein: CASSPQGVNVLTF. The DNA sequence is TGTGCCAGCTCACCCCAGGGGGTCAACGTCCTGACTTTC. The chain is assembled from TRBV18 and TRBJ2-6, and TRBD1 aligns with 7 junction nucleotides. CDR1 and CDR2 were assigned from the germline V gene as KGHSH and LQKENI. There are 13 amino acids in the CDR3, from cysteine to phenylalanine inclusive. This entry keeps only the CDR3 DNA: 39 bases, framed from base 1. The reference TRBV18 and TRBJ2-6 proteins fill in what lies around the CDR3, so the full variable domain reads NAGVMQNPRHLVRRRGQEARLRCSPMKGHSHVYWYRQLPEEGLKFMVYLQKENIIDESGMPKERFSAEFPKEGPSILRIQQVVRGDSAAYFCASSPQGVNVLTFGAGSRLTVL.